The 5 T cell receptor beta chains presented below share a single source sample, sequenced in a study of Tregs in tolerant kidney transplant recipients. The table came from immunoSEQ multiplex PCR; TCRdb's copy has only in-frame clones and leaves some out. The sample gives some 250,000 clones, 80% to 85% of which show up once; around 0.6% is in the top ten. What was sequenced was CD4+ T cells from blood. The source of these receptors is a human donor in good health.

V gene TRBV4-2 combines with J gene TRBJ2-1; 11 bases match TRBD2. CDR3 size: 17 residues. Germline V gene data show CDR1 as LGHNA and CDR2 as YNFKEQ. V lost 1 base, J lost 2 bases, and 4 bases stayed unmatched. This CDR3 reads CASSQAIAGGTYNEQFF. The CDR3 nucleotides are TGTGCCAGCAGCCAAGCTATAGCGGGAGGGACCTACAATGAGCAGTTCTTC.

The gene calls are TRBV27 and TRBJ1-6; 7 bases match TRBD1. This CDR3 region has 17 residues. CDR1 is MNHEY, CDR2 SMNVEV, per germline (reference sequence). J gave up 7 bases and V 4 bases, and 13 bases lay outside the gene matches. In DNA form, the CDR3 reads TGTGCCAGCAGTTCTTTCCTCGACAGGGCAAAAAATTCACCCCTCCACTTT. This encodes CASSSFLDRAKNSPLHF.

V and J are TRBV27 and TRBJ1-5, with unresolved D. The CDR3 runs to 15 residues. Germline V gene data show CDR1 as MNHEY and CDR2 as SMNVEV (reference sequence). Trimming stripped 6 bases from V and 3 bases from J, with 15 bases between. For the CDR3, the DNA is TGTGCCAGCAGCCTTAAATTCGGTTTCAATCAGCCCCAGCATTTT. Protein product: CASSLKFGFNQPQHF.

The chain couples TRBV2 to TRBJ2-5; TRBD2 aligns across 12 bases. The CDR3 is 15 residues long. Trimming removed 7 bases from V and 2 bases from J; junction bases left unmatched: 5. CDR1 is SNHLY, CDR2 FYNNEI, per germline. The CDR3 loop reads CASTSTSGGQETQYF. DNA for the CDR3: TGTGCCAGCACTTCGACTAGCGGGGGACAAGAGACCCAGTACTTC.

The gene calls are TRBV6-4 and TRBJ2-5; D possibly corresponds to TRBD1 (7 bases). Trimming left V 4 bases short and J 5 bases short, with 17 bases between. This CDR3 spans 15 amino acids. CDR1 and CDR2 from the germline V gene are MRHNA and SNTAGT. The CDR3: CASSAFPQGRETQYF. Here the CDR3 DNA reads TGTGCCAGCAGTGCATTTCCACAGGGGAGGGAGACCCAGTACTTC.